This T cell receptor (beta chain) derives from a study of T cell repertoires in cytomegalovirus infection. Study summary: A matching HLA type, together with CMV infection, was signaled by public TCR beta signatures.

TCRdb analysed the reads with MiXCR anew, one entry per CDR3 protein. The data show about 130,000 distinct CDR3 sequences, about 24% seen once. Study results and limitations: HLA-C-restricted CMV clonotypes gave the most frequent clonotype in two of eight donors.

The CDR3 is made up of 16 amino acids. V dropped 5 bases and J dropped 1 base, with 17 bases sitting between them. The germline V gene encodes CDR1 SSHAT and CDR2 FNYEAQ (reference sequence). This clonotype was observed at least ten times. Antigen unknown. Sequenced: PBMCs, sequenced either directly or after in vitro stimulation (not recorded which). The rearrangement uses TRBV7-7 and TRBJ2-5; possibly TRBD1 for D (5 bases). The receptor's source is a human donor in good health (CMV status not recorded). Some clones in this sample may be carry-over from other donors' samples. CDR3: CASSPNPGRVQETQYF. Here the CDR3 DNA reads TGTGCCAGCAGCCCAAACCCGGGCAGGGTCCAAGAGACCCAGTACTTC.